One and the same sample provided the 27 T cell receptor beta chains below, sequenced in a study of graft-versus-host responses after intestinal transplantation. This table comes from immunoSEQ multiplex PCR, and its TCRdb copy is limited to in-frame clones, with some not included. The table has 65,000 to 90,000 clones, 80% to 95% seen once. Their antigens remain unidentified. Sequenced here: unstimulated CD8+ T cells sorted from spleen or lymph node cells, sampled before transplant. The receptors were sampled from a human donor who was the organ donor for an intestinal transplant.

The chain's CDR3 is CASSLSGGDYREGYTF. CDR3 nucleotide sequence: TGTGCCAGCAGTTTATCCGGGGGGGATTATAGAGAGGGCTACACCTTC. The chain employs TRBV27 and TRBJ1-2; possibly TRBD1 for D (5 bases). CDR3 length: 16 amino acids. The germline gives CDR1 MNHEY, CDR2 SMNVEV (reference sequence). Trimming shortened V by 0 bases and J by 8 bases, and 19 bases separated the two germline ends.

V and J are TRBV7-6 and TRBJ1-1; TRBD1 aligns across 7 bases. This CDR3 has 13 amino acids. Per the germline V gene, CDR1 is SGHVS and CDR2 is FNYEAQ. The ends lost 1 base at V and 5 bases at J; junction bases unmatched: 1. The CDR3 sequence is CASSLDRGTEAFF. As DNA, the CDR3 is TGTGCCAGCAGCTTAGACAGGGGAACTGAAGCTTTCTTT.

The rearrangement links TRBV5-4 to TRBJ1-1; 10 bases fit TRBD1. The junction had 1 base not matched to a gene; V was cut back by 2 bases and J by 6 bases. The CDR3 spans 13 residues. CDR1 SGHNT and CDR2 YYREEE come from the germline V gene (reference sequence). CDR3 residues: CASSFGQGAEAFF. The CDR3 region has the DNA TGTGCCAGCAGCTTCGGACAGGGGGCTGAAGCTTTCTTT.

The J gene is TRBJ2-3, the V gene TRBV19; D is unresolved. The V end was cut by 6 bases, the J end by 5 bases, with 9 bases between. This CDR3 spans 12 amino acids. Germline CDR1 and CDR2: LNHDA and SQIVND (reference sequence). CDR3 protein: CASSISGDTQYF. DNA of the CDR3: TGTGCCAGTAGCATTTCAGGAGATACGCAGTATTTT.

In its sample, this clone was seen once. CDR3 sequence (DNA): TGTGCCAGCAGTTTTGCGGGGGCATCCTATAATTCACCCCTCCACTTT. Translating gives CASSFAGASYNSPLHF. The chain has TRBV28 and TRBJ1-6; D perhaps matches TRBD1 (6 bases). Between the trimmed V and J ends, which lost 3 bases and 1 base, there was a span of 10 bases. CDR1 is MDHEN and CDR2 is SYDVKM in the germline V gene. The CDR3 has 16 amino acids.

The rearrangement joins TRBV19 to TRBJ2-1; 11 bases match TRBD2. V dropped 5 bases and J dropped 0; count of bases not matched to a gene: 3. The germline V gene encodes CDR1 LNHDA and CDR2 SQIVND (reference sequence). The CDR3 runs 16 residues. The CDR3 DNA reads as TGTGCCAGTAGTCCTAGCGGGAGGAGCTCCTACAATGAGCAGTTCTTC. Translation gives CASSPSGRSSYNEQFF.

The V gene is TRBV7-9, the J gene TRBJ2-5; D gene ambiguous. CDR1 SEHNR and CDR2 FQNEAQ come from the germline V gene (reference sequence). The CDR3 extends over 11 amino acids. The V end was cut by 4 bases, the J end by 4 bases, with 4 bases between. The CDR3: CASSSIETQYF. The CDR3 DNA sequence: TGTGCCAGCAGCTCTATAGAGACCCAGTACTTC.

About this clone: The junction shows a germline mismatch at one end, possibly a read error. The rearrangement joins TRBV6-5 to TRBJ2-7, with 8 bases fitting TRBD2. Germline V CDR1 and CDR2: MNHEY, SVGAGI. The CDR3 totals 14 residues. The CDR3 reads CASSDSAGADEQYF. CDR3 sequence (DNA): TGTGCCAGCAGTGACTCAGCGGGGGCAGACGAGCAGTACTTC.

The count of this clone is one. V is TRBV30 and J is TRBJ2-1, with D perhaps matching TRBD1 (5 bases). V was shortened by 5 bases and J by 8 bases, with 19 bases between the two germline ends. This CDR3 region has 14 residues. Germline CDR1 and CDR2: GTSNPN and SVGIG (reference sequence). DNA of the CDR3: TGTGCCTGGGCGTCCGTAGGGGCTAGGGATGAGCAGTTCTTC. Residues: CAWASVGARDEQFF.

V and J are TRBV4-2 and TRBJ2-5; D uncertain. The DNA end is more similar to TRBJ2-7, so the J call may be wrong. The CDR3 is 14 residues long. Germline lookup yields CDR1 LGHNA and CDR2 YNFKEQ. CDR3 amino acids: CASSHRHDSYEQYF. The CDR3 bases are TGTGCCAGCAGCCACCGGCACGACTCCTACGAGCAGTACTTC.

The V gene is TRBV5-1, the J gene TRBJ2-7, with 10 positions matching TRBD1. Per germline, CDR1 SGHRS and CDR2 YFSETQ. Unmatched junction bases numbered 5, after V lost 4 bases and J lost 4 bases. The CDR3 has 14 amino acids. Here the CDR3 reads CASSDRGRPYEQYF. CDR3 nucleotide sequence: TGCGCCAGCAGCGACAGGGGGCGCCCGTACGAGCAGTACTTC.

V is TRBV27 and J is TRBJ2-1, with 7 bases that match TRBD2. V trimming: 3 bases; J trimming: 2 bases; junction bases outside the gene matches: 1. The CDR3 contains 14 residues. Germline V gene sequence: CDR1 MNHEY, CDR2 SMNVEV (reference sequence). The CDR3 bases are TGTGCCAGCAGTTTTGGGGGGGCCTACAATGAGCAGTTCTTC. Its protein is CASSFGGAYNEQFF.

The genes are TRBV11-1 and TRBJ1-2; D is possibly TRBD1 (6 bases). Germline CDR1 and CDR2: SGHAT and FQDESV (reference sequence). CDR3 length: 14 amino acids. V was clipped by 5 bases and J by 4 bases, with 14 bases between them. The CDR3 region has the DNA TGTGCCAGCAGCCTTGGGGGCCCGGGCTATGGCTACACCTTC. Amino acid sequence: CASSLGGPGYGYTF.

The chain recombines TRBV7-9 with TRBJ2-7; 9 positions match TRBD2. V lost 5 bases, J lost 1 base, and 9 bases stayed unmatched. Germline CDR1 and CDR2: SEHNR and FQNEAQ (reference sequence). The CDR3 is 16 residues long. The CDR3 loop reads CASSASLAGSSYEQYF. The DNA for the CDR3 is TGTGCCAGCAGCGCATCCCTAGCGGGGTCTTCCTACGAGCAGTACTTC. Together with reference TRBV7-9 and TRBJ2-7, the CDR3 gives the full variable domain: DTGVSQNPRHKITKRGQNVTFRCDPISEHNRLYWYRQTLGQGPEFLTYFQNEAQLEKSRLLSDRFSAERPKGSFSTLEIQRTEQGDSAMYLCASSASLAGSSYEQYFGPGTRLTVT.

The chain links TRBV4-1 to TRBJ2-7, with 10 bases lining up with TRBD2. Germline V gene sequence: CDR1 MGHRA, CDR2 YSYEKL. Trimming removed 1 base from V and 3 bases from J; junction bases left unmatched: 6. CDR3 length: 16 residues. The CDR3 is CASSQGPIAGGYEQYF. The CDR3, as DNA: TGCGCCAGCAGCCAAGGCCCGATAGCGGGGGGCTACGAGCAGTACTTC.

The chain links TRBV5-4 to TRBJ2-7, with TRBD1 matching 8 bases. This CDR3 region has 13 residues. J lost 6 bases, V lost 3 bases, and 5 bases had no gene match. Germline V lookup: CDR1 SGHNT, CDR2 YYREEE (reference sequence). CDR3 loop: CASSSDRAVEQYF. CDR3 DNA sequence: TGTGCCAGCAGCTCGGACAGGGCTGTCGAGCAGTACTTC.

This clone was seen once. The chain has TRBV5-5 and TRBJ2-5, with a possible D match to TRBD1 (6 bases). V lost 4 bases, J lost 3 bases, and 13 bases lay in between. The CDR3 runs 14 residues. CDR1 is SGHKS, CDR2 YYEKEE, per germline (reference sequence). In DNA form, the CDR3 reads TGTGCCAGCAGCCCCTGGGCAGGGGAAGAGACCCAGTACTTC. Its translation: CASSPWAGEETQYF.

This sequence joins TRBV7-9 and TRBJ2-2; tentative D call: TRBD1 (7 bases). The CDR3 runs to 19 residues. Germline values: CDR1 SEHNR, CDR2 FQNEAQ (reference sequence). Between the trimmed V and J ends, which lost 6 bases and 3 bases, there was a span of 26 bases. As DNA, the CDR3 is TGTGCCAGCAGTTCCCCTACCTTTGACAGGGAGGAGGACACCGGGGAGCTGTTTTTT. This gives the protein CASSSPTFDREEDTGELFF.

This clone was observed once. The V gene is TRBV4-1, the J gene TRBJ1-5; 7 bases are shared with TRBD1. J lost 3 bases, V lost 2 bases, and 4 bases had no gene match. CDR3 length equals 15 residues. Looked up from germline, CDR1 is MGHRA and CDR2 is YSYEKL. This CDR3 is CASSQLDRANQPQHF. The CDR3 DNA follows: TGCGCCAGCAGCCAACTAGACAGGGCCAATCAGCCCCAGCATTTT.

This rearrangement joins TRBV7-2 to TRBJ2-7, with no clear D. V dropped 1 base and J dropped 3 bases, with 16 bases sitting between them. The CDR3 is 16 amino acids. Germline CDR1 reads SGHTA; CDR2 reads FQGNSA. Here the CDR3 DNA reads TGTGCCAGCAGCTTAGAACCCCGAGGCATTTTCTACGAGCAGTACTTC. It specifies CASSLEPRGIFYEQYF.

The J gene is TRBJ1-2, the V gene TRBV13, with 9 nucleotides matching TRBD1. With V trimmed by 5 bases and J by 3 bases, 10 bases remained unmatched. The CDR3 is made up of 16 amino acids. The V gene's germline CDR1 is PRHDT and CDR2 FYEKMQ (reference sequence). CDR3 DNA: TGTGCCAGCAGCATTTACACAGGGGGCGCGGACTATGGCTACACCTTC. This sequence encodes CASSIYTGGADYGYTF.

This chain links TRBV19 with TRBJ2-1, with 14 bases matching TRBD2. The CDR3 is 15 residues long. Germline CDR1 is LNHDA and CDR2 is SQIVND (reference sequence). The V segment lost 3 bases and the J segment 7 bases; nucleotides outside the gene matches: 2. The CDR3 region has the DNA TGTGCCAGTAGTATTGGGACTAGCGGGGGTAATGAGCAGTTCTTC. Amino acid sequence: CASSIGTSGGNEQFF.

The rearrangement links TRBV7-9 to TRBJ1-2; maybe TRBD1 (6 bases). Germline CDR1 SEHNR, CDR2 FQNEAQ (reference sequence). Deletions cut 1 base from V and 6 bases from J, with 9 bases between. The CDR3 consists of 13 residues. This CDR3 is CASSLEGGDGYTF. CDR3 in DNA: TGTGCCAGCAGCTTAGAGGGGGGGGATGGCTACACCTTC.

This rearrangement joins TRBV9 to TRBJ2-3; weak D call: TRBD2 (6 bases). The V gene lost 4 bases and the J gene lost 1 base, with 16 bases spanning the gap. From germline, CDR1 is SGDLS and CDR2 YYNGEE. The CDR3 totals 16 residues. CDR3 DNA: TGTGCCAGCAGCACCCCTAGGCCGGGGGGCACAGATACGCAGTATTTT. This sequence encodes CASSTPRPGGTDTQYF.

V usage is TRBV27 and J usage is TRBJ2-3; D possibly corresponds to TRBD2 (5 bases). Germline-derived CDR1 and CDR2 are MNHEY and SMNVEV (reference sequence). The CDR3 sequence is 15 residues long. With 6 bases removed from V and 0 bases from J, the gap between germline ends came to 13 bases. The CDR3 loop is CASRRRLSSTDTQYF. The CDR3 DNA is TGTGCCAGCAGACGAAGACTATCTAGCACAGATACGCAGTATTTT.

The chain recombines TRBV27 with TRBJ2-5, with 7 bases aligning to TRBD1. The DNA end is more similar to TRBJ2-7, so the J call may be wrong. Looked up from germline, CDR1 is MNHEY and CDR2 is SMNVEV (reference sequence). CDR3 size: 13 residues. This CDR3 reads CASSHRGPYEQYF. CDR3 nucleotide sequence: TGTGCCAGCAGTCACAGGGGACCCTACGAGCAGTACTTC.

The V and J genes are TRBV5-1 and TRBJ2-7; 7 positions match TRBD1. The CDR3 sequence is 15 residues long. Germline CDR1 is SGHRS and CDR2 is YFSETQ. With V trimmed by 1 base and J by 3 bases, 7 bases remained unmatched. The CDR3 loop is CASSLTGTAFYEQYF. As DNA, the CDR3 is TGCGCCAGCAGCTTGACCGGGACAGCGTTCTACGAGCAGTACTTC. Based on the CDR3 plus reference TRBV5-1 and TRBJ2-7, the full variable domain is KAGVTQTPRYLIKTRGQQVTLSCSPISGHRSVSWYQQTPGQGLQFLFEYFSETQRNKGNFPGRFSGRQFSNSRSEMNVSTLELGDSALYLCASSLTGTAFYEQYFGPGTRLTVT.